The present TCR beta chain was sequenced within a study of molecular identifiers for immune sequencing clone quantification. Previously published methods and listed TCR primers were used for the bulk TCR libraries. TCRdb re-analysed the PCR reads in MiXCR, keeping a single row per CDR3 protein. The sample has roughly 630,000 distinct CDR3 sequences; 25% are singletons. This clonotype has at least ten counts. Trimming stripped 5 bases from V and 0 bases from J, with 10 bases between. Germline values: CDR1 SEHNR, CDR2 FQNEAQ (reference sequence). CDR3 length: 15 amino acids. This TCR came from a human donor in good health. Some libraries in this study had Jurkat cell RNA spiked in. The sequencing sample was made of naive CD8+ T cells from blood, with Jurkat cell RNA spiked in. The sample's subset: FACS-sorted CD8+CD4-CCR7+CD45RA+ naive T cells. This chain uses TRBV7-9 with TRBJ2-2, with D perhaps matching TRBD2 (6 bases). This CDR3 is CASSTGTSNTGELFF. As DNA, the CDR3 is TGTGCCAGCAGCACCGGGACTTCGAACACCGGGGAGCTGTTTTTT.